These 5 T cell receptor beta chains originate from one sample sequenced in a study of blood T cell repertoires in COVID-19. Using immunoSEQ multiplex PCR, the repertoire was profiled, and TCRdb retains in-frame clones only, with some absent. The sample comprises fewer than 150,000 clones, 75% to 90% of which are singletons, and less than 9.5% rests with the top ten. What was sequenced was peripheral blood. Receptor source: a human donor in a cohort sampled during active COVID-19.

The chain employs TRBV24-1 and TRBJ2-2; 9 bases are shared with TRBD1. CDR3 length equals 16 residues. V shed 4 bases, J shed 6 bases, and the junction held 8 bases outside the gene matches. The V gene's germline CDR1 is KGHDR and CDR2 SFDVKD. The CDR3 DNA follows: TGTGCCACCAGTGACGTCGACAGGGGGGGATCCGGGGAGCTGTTTTTT. It codes for CATSDVDRGGSGELFF.

The chain has TRBV24-1 and TRBJ1-2, with 7 bases identical to TRBD1. Germline V CDR1 and CDR2: KGHDR, SFDVKD. The CDR3 extends over 14 amino acids. Losses at the gene ends were 4 bases for V and 5 bases for J; bases not matched to a gene: 6. CDR3 region: CATSESGQDYGYTF. The DNA of the CDR3 is TGTGCCACCAGTGAATCCGGACAGGATTATGGCTACACCTTC.

The chain is built from TRBV18 and TRBJ2-1; 7 bases line up with TRBD2. Unmatched junction bases numbered 3, after V lost 3 bases and J lost 10 bases. There are 12 residues in the CDR3. Germline V gene lookup returns CDR1 KGHSH and CDR2 LQKENI. The CDR3 DNA reads as TGTGCCAGCTCACCGCCTAGCGGCGAGCAGTTCTTC. Its protein product is CASSPPSGEQFF.

The chain joins TRBV19 to TRBJ2-1; D may be TRBD2 (5 bases). In germline, CDR1 is LNHDA, CDR2 SQIVND (reference sequence). The CDR3 is 13 amino acids. The V end was cut by 5 bases, the J end by 8 bases, with 13 bases between. The CDR3 here is CASSVHRGDEQFF. CDR3 nucleotides: TGTGCCAGTAGTGTCCACCGGGGTGATGAGCAGTTCTTC.

V and J are TRBV25-1 and TRBJ2-7; D is perhaps TRBD2 (6 bases). The CDR3 sequence is 13 residues long. Deletions cut 3 bases from V and 6 bases from J, with 12 bases between. Germline V gives CDR1 MGHDK, CDR2 SYGVNS. The CDR3 reads CASSETRRAEQYF. As DNA, the CDR3 is TGTGCCAGCAGTGAGACTAGGCGTGCCGAGCAGTACTTC.